This T cell receptor beta chain stems from a study of monozygotic twins with inflammatory bowel disease. From its re-call of the 5' RACE reads, TCRdb lists each CDR3 protein once, without DNA. This table holds tens of thousands of distinct CDR3 sequences. CDR3 length: 14 amino acids. Germline V CDR1 and CDR2: LNHDA, SQIVND (reference sequence). Whole blood, unsorted for T cells, was the source of total RNA. The sample was blood. The clonotype comes from a human donor with ulcerative colitis or Crohn's disease, or a healthy co-twin of an affected twin (not recorded which). V usage is TRBV19 and J usage is TRBJ1-6. CDR3 amino acids: CASRTASYNSPLHF.